The entry below describes one T cell receptor (beta chain). The antigen is undetermined. This specimen belongs to a study of vaccination effects on CD4 cells after COVID-19. Regarding the study as a whole: Few convalescent patients were included, and no early post-infection timepoints were sampled. Long after vaccination, the clones induced by infection and by vaccine shrank markedly in size.

The ViraFEST assay expanded antigen-specific CD4+ T cells with viral peptide pools before sequencing. Culture lasted around eleven days before CD4+ T cell isolation. Participants were vaccinated with two doses of either the BNT162b2 or mRNA-1273 vaccine. Supplemented with around 9.6 IU/ml IL-2 and approximately 10 ug/ml peptides, about 2 million PBMC per well were kept in culture. On days 3 and 7, fresh IL-2 medium replaced half the medium. Assay: immunoSEQ multiplex PCR; the TCRdb copy retains only in-frame clones and omits some. There are fewer than 80,000 clones in the sample; 74% occur only once, and 1.5% to 1.7% lies in the top ten. Trimming removed 0 bases from V and 10 bases from J, with 22 bases in between. The V gene's germline CDR1 is SGDLS and CDR2 YYNGEE. The CDR3 is made up of 16 amino acids.

The source of this sequence is a human donor who received a COVID-19 vaccine. The rearrangement links TRBV9 to TRBJ1-2; a weak D match, TRBD1 (6 bases). Sequencing used CD4+ T cells from PBMCs cultured with HCoV-229E spike peptides, obtained after COVID-19 vaccination. CDR3 in amino acids: CASSVEEVGRGFDYTF. The CDR3 nucleotides read TGTGCCAGCAGCGTAGAGGAGGTGGGCAGGGGCTTCGACTACACCTTC.